This TCR beta chain was identified in a study of T cell repertoires in breast cancer (dated by TCRdb to about 2016). Background for the entire study: The study profiled tumors, lymph nodes and peripheral blood lymphocytes from breast cancer patients, plus peripheral blood from healthy control donors. Most of the 20 to 25 patient tumors analyzed for shared TCRs were ER+/PR+. Controls included nine healthy donors of an age range similar to the patients. Sequencing yielded on average around 500,000 sequences per sample and 9.5 to 10 reads per input cell. The study reasoned that TCRs shared between breast cancer patients would target shared antigens, given breast cancer's low mutational burden and rare common mutations. Tumors and tumor-involved lymph nodes were minced, digested with Liberase and DNase, and then passed through 70-um and 40-um filters. Tumor-free lymph nodes were processed with no enzymatic digestion, and blood samples were separated using Ficoll. Broad study findings and their caveats: Discarding singleton TCRs and sampling only part of each tumor may have missed genuine antitumor clones. Around 18 TCR pairs were shared across seven or more patient tumors and rarely found in control blood, suggesting possible tumor specificity. Shared TCRs were encoded by various nucleotide sequences, which suggests selection and expansion based on antigen. Compared with tumor-free nodes, tumor-involved sentinel lymph nodes shared about fourfold more TCRs with matched tumor repertoires (roughly 8% versus 2%). TRBV7 predominated among the shared TCRs, which could possibly reflect tumor recognition or a mispriming bias from eight TRBV7 primers. Because transcript abundance and primer differences skewed clone recovery, emulsion RT-PCR was regarded as qualitative rather than quantitative.

The sample holds one count of this clonotype. Its cognate antigen has yet to be identified. There are no base qualities to consult, and no much larger clone falls within one base. On its own, one read is weak support. Paired alpha-beta TCRs of CD8+ T cells were analyzed using an expanded emulsion RT-PCR method with primers for all TCR V genes. Before emulsion RT-PCR, CD8+ T cells were isolated with a CD8 positive selection kit and incubated overnight in 7.5 to 10 IU/mL IL-2. The library came from emulsion pairing. Unpaired genes were suppressed in a second nested PCR with blocking oligos, after which Illumina adaptors and barcodes were added in a third nested PCR. Each master mix for emulsion RT-PCR held roughly 5,000-260,000 T cells along with C-region, Stepout and V-region primers. The Micellula Emulsion and Purification Kit was used to generate emulsions, and Qiagen OneStep RT-PCR reagents were used for RT-PCR. Pooled libraries were sequenced on an Illumina MiSeq with paired-end 2 x 250 reads. The original methods were these. Read pairs were joined in Galaxy and clipped at the engineered overlap into separate alpha and beta files, and reads that were not clipped were discarded. Alpha-beta pairs were assigned with CompleteTCR, a MiTCR-based pipeline that links chains sharing read cluster identifiers using an R script. TCR sequences seen only once, which were about 1-3.2%, were removed as potential sequencing errors. Clones were called with MiXCR by TCRdb after fastp trimmed the public reads at Q25, and only in-frame beta chains were retained. All rows with the same CDR3 protein become a single entry with the most common DNA and genes. TCRdb's processing, not the study's, gives the V and J calls here. This sample gives around 43,000 distinct CDR3 sequences in total; over 40% of them show up just once. Around three fifths of the sample goes to the ten largest clones.

The CDR3 has 13 amino acids, counting the end cysteine and phenylalanine. Of all the DNA, just the CDR3 is kept, 39 bases in frame from base 1. The germline V gene (reference sequence) provides CDR1 SGHNT and CDR2 YYREEE. Trimming at the junction amounts to 3 bases on V and 5 bases on J, and the germline ends lie 10 bases apart. This TCR was sampled from a pool of human donors with breast cancer or a healthy control (not recorded which). This sequence uses TRBV5-4 and TRBJ2-3; the D gene lacks a confident call. Specimen: CD8+ T cells. The sequence in DNA is TGTGCCAGCAGCTCCTACCGAGAAGATACGCAGTATTTT. This yields the protein CASSSYREDTQYF.